This TCR beta chain was sequenced in a study of sequential checkpoint blockade in melanoma (dated by TCRdb to about 2019). Background for the entire study: Patients were assigned by 1:1 randomization to either first-line nivolumab followed by ipilimumab (arm A) or ipilimumab followed by nivolumab (arm B). Maintenance nivolumab was given following each of the two trial sequences. Here is what the overall study found, with its caveats: The model for predicting response that combines TCR metrics with mutation burden needs to be validated in larger, independent patient cohorts.

On this clone: Its recognized antigen is unknown. Within one base of it there is no much larger clone, and no base qualities were kept.

Reading the germline V gene gives CDR1 SGDLS and CDR2 YYNGEE. V loses 3 bases, J loses 3 bases, and the germline ends lie 15 bases apart. Measured from the cysteine to the phenylalanine, the CDR3 is 15 residues long. Only the CDR3 DNA stays, 45 bases, in frame from base 1. The treatment or condition label of this sample denotes: randomized to nivolumab then ipilimumab (arm A) or the reverse (arm B). None of the trial patients had been given prior DNA-damaging chemotherapy. A FACS Aria II flow cytometer was used to sort live CD3+CD8+ cells that were negative for CD19 and CD56 from thawed PBMCs. The samples were obtained from melanoma patients enrolled in CheckMate 064, an open-label, randomized phase II trial testing sequential checkpoint blockade. Leukapheresis was used to collect peripheral blood mononuclear cells, which were then purified with Ficoll-Paque and frozen in human serum with around 10% DMSO. Immediately after sorting, the purity of the sorted blood CD3+CD8+ cells was confirmed to be >98%, and DNA was then extracted.

TCRbeta CDR3 regions were immunosequenced from genomic DNA with the immunoSEQ Assay. Before high-throughput sequencing, the genomic DNA was amplified using bias-controlled multiplex PCR. In the original analysis: To quantify the absolute abundance of each unique TCRbeta CDR3 region, the sequences were collapsed and filtered. Clonality, defined as 1 minus Pielou's evenness, was calculated using only productive rearrangements. Clones with significantly greater frequencies in on-treatment versus baseline samples were identified using a previously published method. TCRdb took over this immuneACCESS table, retaining in-frame rearrangements with V and J assigned. Such tables are incomplete; in checked studies, under half of the missing clones stem from an unresolved V gene, and the remainder is unexplained. V, J and clone size are taken as reported in that table, and D and trimming were inferred from the DNA itself. For this sample the table gives approximately 17,000 clones, of which 85% to 95% were detected only once. The top ten clonotypes cover about 23% of the sample.

Material: CD8+ T cells sorted from blood (inferred from file names), obtained from a patient given nivolumab and ipilimumab in sequence. The TCR comes from a human donor with melanoma. The chain is made from TRBV9 and TRBJ1-1, with TRBD1 tentatively as D gene (6 bases match). The nucleotides are TGTGCCAGCAGCGGCACCCGGGACATGTACACTGAAGCTTTCTTT. This gives the protein CASSGTRDMYTEAFF.